This T cell receptor beta chain was documented in a study of T cell repertoires in cytomegalovirus infection. TCRdb re-called the reads with MiXCR, one entry per CDR3 protein. The table lists roughly 720,000 distinct CDR3 sequences, about 40% of them singletons, with 2.5% to 3% in the top ten. Findings and caveats of the study: Clonotypes of TCR beta that were HLA-C-restricted and CMV-specific dominated the ex vivo response. Frequencies of public TCR beta families were cumulated, and this identified carriers of CMV plus the relevant HLA.

Germline lookup yields CDR1 MGHRA and CDR2 YSYEKL. The CDR3 is 15 residues long. V was pared by 4 bases and J by 5 bases, with 15 bases between. Comment on this clonotype: No antigen is known for it.

The TCR comes from a human donor in good health (CMV status not recorded). Some clones in this sample may be carry-over from other donors' samples. What was sequenced was PBMCs. The chain couples TRBV4-1 to TRBJ1-5, with D possibly matching TRBD1 (6 bases). The CDR3 nucleotides are TGCGCCAGCAGCCTTATACAGGGTTCGGATCAGCCCCAGCATTTT. Protein sequence: CASSLIQGSDQPQHF.